The present T cell receptor beta chain was sequenced within a study of OX40 agonist ivuxolimab in advanced cancers. As for the study in general: Patients achieving partial responses numbered three: one hepatocellular carcinoma case and two cutaneous melanoma cases.

This table comes from immunoSEQ multiplex PCR, and its TCRdb copy is limited to in-frame clones, with some not included. The sample carries approximately 60,000 clones, around 93% recorded once. The CDR3 has 17 residues. Germline V gene sequence: CDR1 SEHNR, CDR2 FQNEAQ (reference sequence). J gave up 5 bases and V 7 bases, and 16 bases lay outside the gene matches. This TCR was sampled from an adult with an advanced solid tumor such as melanoma, head and neck, liver or kidney cancer. Specimen: CD4+ or CD8+ T cells sorted from blood, collected in a trial of the OX40 agonist ivuxolimab. V usage is TRBV7-9 and J usage is TRBJ2-3, with 9 bases lining up with TRBD1. The chain's CDR3 is CASTPLPQGAHKDTQYF. CDR3 coding DNA: TGTGCCAGCACCCCTCTACCACAGGGGGCGCATAAAGATACGCAGTATTTT.